The TCR beta chain described here comes from a study of T-cell reconstitution after alpha-beta-depleted transplantation in children. The germline V gene has CDR1 SGHTA and CDR2 FQGNSA. The CDR3 consists of 12 residues. V dropped 8 bases and J dropped 0 bases, with 5 bases sitting between them. A library of TCRbeta sequences, prepared with unique molecular identifiers, was generated. Each CDR3 protein is one row after TCRdb ran MiXCR on the PCR reads. The sample includes 70,000 or so distinct CDR3 sequences, roughly 11% of them seen just once. There are many counts of this clonotype. This TCR was recovered from a boy between 10 and 17 years old with acute myeloid leukemia, due to receive a stem cell transplant. This chain links TRBV7-2 with TRBJ1-5; D not resolved. Here the sequenced sample was PBMCs, taken before TCRalphabeta/CD19-depleted stem cell transplant. For the CDR3, the DNA is TGTGCCAGCGGGAATAGCAATCAGCCCCAGCATTTT. Amino acids: CASGNSNQPQHF.